Listed here are 13 T cell receptor beta chains from one sample, sequenced in a study of monozygotic twins with inflammatory bowel disease (dated by TCRdb to between 2018 and 2020). The receptor library was made with 5' RACE. Sequencing used an Illumina HiSeq 2500. TCRdb reanalyzed the reads, keeping one entry per CDR3 protein sequence and omitting DNA. The sample table records about 420,000 distinct CDR3 sequences. The ten largest clonotypes hold roughly 2.5% of the sample. The sample taken for sequencing was blood. All receptors come from a human donor with ulcerative colitis or Crohn's disease, or a healthy co-twin of an affected twin (not recorded which).

This chain joins TRBV7-9 and TRBJ2-7. This CDR3 comprises 12 residues. CDR1 and CDR2 (germline): SEHNR, FQNEAQ (reference sequence). The CDR3 protein is CASSLDHYEQYF.

This sequence joins TRBV5-1 and TRBJ2-7; TCRdb lists TRBD1, though no DNA is available to test this call. Germline-derived CDR1 and CDR2 are SGHRS and YFSETQ. This CDR3 is built from 18 residues. The CDR3 sequence is CASSLVLPGGAYPYEQYF.

The V call is TRBV9, the J call TRBJ2-7; TCRdb's D gene call, TRBD1, goes unchecked for lack of DNA. Germline V CDR1 and CDR2: SGDLS, YYNGEE. The CDR3 consists of 14 residues. The CDR3 spells CASSAGQYGYEQYF.

V is TRBV30 and J is TRBJ1-2; TCRdb gives TRBD1 as the D gene, but with no DNA this cannot be confirmed. Germline CDR1 is GTSNPN and CDR2 is SVGIG (reference sequence). The CDR3 is made up of 13 amino acids. CDR3 protein: CAWSPKGAGGYTF.

The gene calls are TRBV20-1 and TRBJ1-1. Germline loops: CDR1 DFQATT, CDR2 SNEGSKA (reference sequence). The CDR3 contains 15 residues. The CDR3 region is CSARPSTVMNTEAFF.

The genes are TRBV5-4 and TRBJ1-1; TCRdb's D gene call, TRBD1, goes unchecked for lack of DNA. CDR3 length: 15 amino acids. Germline-derived CDR1 and CDR2 are SGHNT and YYREEE (reference sequence). CDR3 region: CASSLQTGSLAEAFF.

The CDR3: CASSDHRGEPYYEQYF. The gene calls are TRBV2 and TRBJ2-7; checking the TCRdb D call of TRBD2 is not possible without DNA. CDR3 length: 16 amino acids. Per the germline V gene, CDR1 is SNHLY and CDR2 is FYNNEI. The full variable domain, with the rest looked up from reference TRBV2 and TRBJ2-7, is EPEVTQTPSHQVTQMGQEVILRCVPISNHLYFYWYRQILGQKVEFLVSFYNNEISEKSEIFDDQFSVERPDGSNFTLKIRSTKLEDSAMYFCASSDHRGEPYYEQYFGPGTRLTVT.

V and J are TRBV30 and TRBJ1-3; TCRdb designates TRBD1, a call that cannot be tested without DNA. The CDR3 is 15 residues long. Germline V gene data show CDR1 as GTSNPN and CDR2 as SVGIG (reference sequence). CDR3 region: CAWSPLQGFGNTIYF.

V usage is TRBV5-5 and J usage is TRBJ2-2; TCRdb reports TRBD2, a call that lacks DNA to check it against. The CDR3 has 18 amino acids. CDR1 is SGHKS and CDR2 is YYEKEE in the germline V gene (reference sequence). This CDR3 reads CASSLLMLAEPNTGELFF.

The chain links TRBV7-2 to TRBJ2-7. Germline V gene sequence: CDR1 SGHTA, CDR2 FQGNSA. The CDR3 loop spans 13 amino acids. The CDR3 here is CASSLVNVGEQYF.

The chain joins TRBV24-1 to TRBJ2-1; TCRdb's assignment of TRBD2 cannot be checked, as there is no DNA. CDR3 length equals 17 residues. Germline assignment: CDR1 KGHDR and CDR2 SFDVKD. The CDR3: CATSVRTSLGRHNEQFF.

The V and J genes are TRBV10-3 and TRBJ2-3; with no DNA, the TCRdb D assignment of TRBD1 cannot be verified. Germline V gene data show CDR1 as ENHRY and CDR2 as SYGVKD. The CDR3 extends over 14 amino acids. CDR3 loop: CAISEGQGSDTQYF.

The rearrangement links TRBV20-1 to TRBJ1-2; TCRdb selects TRBD1, and the lack of DNA leaves this call unchecked. Germline lookup yields CDR1 DFQATT and CDR2 SNEGSKA (reference sequence). This CDR3 region has 13 residues. The CDR3 here is CSARGRAGYGYTF.